These T cell receptor beta chains were read from a single sample in a study of cytomegalovirus exposure and HLA in healthy donors. Clones were read by immunoSEQ multiplex PCR, and TCRdb kept only the in-frame ones, dropping some. The sample shows tens of thousands of clones, 95% to 97% of them seen only once. Sequenced material: PBMCs. These receptors came from a man aged 18 to 30 in good health and CMV-seropositive. Both conserved end residues are part of each CDR3. A D gene is named only where the DNA matches it firmly. The listing skips clone size in some rows; elsewhere it reads once, few, many or a size class.

CDR3 length,clone size,J gene,D gene,V gene,CDR3 DNA,CDR3 protein
15,-,TRBJ2-3,-,TRBV6-4,TGTGCCAGCAGTGAACGCGGGATCCTAGGGGATACGCAGTATTTT,CASSERGILGDTQYF
12,-,TRBJ2-7,-,TRBV21-1,TGTGCCAGCAGCACAAACAGGGACGAGCAGTACTTC,CASSTNRDEQYF
15,-,TRBJ2-3,-,TRBV7-2,TGTGCCAGCAGCCAACAGGGACTGGGGGGGGATACGCAGTATTTT,CASSQQGLGGDTQYF
11,-,TRBJ2-1,-,TRBV20-1,TGCAGTGCATATGGAGGGAATGAGCAGTTCTTC,CSAYGGNEQFF
14,once,TRBJ2-1,TRBD2,TRBV19,TGTGCCAGTAGAATCAGCGGGAGAAGCAATGAGCAGTTCTTC,CASRISGRSNEQFF
15,-,TRBJ2-5,TRBD1,TRBV9,TGTGCCAGCAGCGTAAGGGACAGGGAGCTCGAGACCCAGTACTTC,CASSVRDRELETQYF
15,-,TRBJ1-4,TRBD1,TRBV18,TGTGCCAGCTCAATGGCGGAACAGGGGACGGAAAAACTGTTTTTT,CASSMAEQGTEKLFF
11,once,TRBJ2-7,-,TRBV6-1,TGTGCCAGCAGTGGACCGCGGGAGCAGTACTTC,CASSGPREQYF
14,-,TRBJ1-2,TRBD1,TRBV27,TGTGCCAGCAGTTTAGTCGGGACAGGGTCAGGCTACACCTTC,CASSLVGTGSGYTF
15,-,TRBJ2-3,-,TRBV30,TGTGCCTGGAGTGTAGACTCTTGGGTAGCAGATACGCAGTATTTT,CAWSVDSWVADTQYF
12,-,TRBJ2-3,-,TRBV18,TGTGCCAGCTCGCAGTACACAGATACGCAGTATTTT,CASSQYTDTQYF
16,once,TRBJ2-1,TRBD2,TRBV29-1,TGCAGCGTTGAAGTAGCGGGAGGGCCTAGGGACAATGAGCAGTTCTTC,CSVEVAGGPRDNEQFF
14,-,TRBJ2-5,-,TRBV28,TGTGCCAGCAGGAGTCCTTTTTACCAAGAGACCCAGTACTTC,CASRSPFYQETQYF
14,-,TRBJ2-7,-,TRBV4-2,TGTGCCAGCAGCCAAGACCGAGGAGCGAGCGAGCAGTACTTC,CASSQDRGASEQYF
15,-,TRBJ2-1,-,TRBV10-2,TGCGCCAGCAGTGACCCGGGAGAGGCCTACAATGAGCAGTTCTTC,CASSDPGEAYNEQFF
14,-,TRBJ2-3,TRBD2,TRBV7-9,TGTGCCAGCAGCCTTGGGCGGGAGGTCGATACGCAGTATTTT,CASSLGREVDTQYF
15,-,TRBJ2-2,TRBD1,TRBV7-9,TGTGCCAGCAGTATCCGGGACAGGAACACCGGGGAGCTGTTTTTT,CASSIRDRNTGELFF